A single sample is the source of the 19 T cell receptor beta chains below, sequenced in a study of blood T cell repertoires in COVID-19. Sequencing used immunoSEQ multiplex PCR; TCRdb keeps in-frame clones, though not all of them. The sample consists of 75,000 to 90,000 clones, approximately 86% of them appearing once. The sample comprised peripheral blood. The source of these receptors is a man older than 75 with active or convalescent COVID-19.

The chain links TRBV13 to TRBJ1-3, with a weak D call TRBD1 (6 bases). The CDR3 length is 14 residues. V was pared by 2 bases and J by 2 bases, with 7 bases between. Germline V CDR1 and CDR2: PRHDT, FYEKMQ (reference sequence). CDR3 loop: CASSLWGPGNTIYF. The CDR3 bases are TGTGCCAGCAGCTTATGGGGGCCTGGAAACACCATATATTTT. Using reference TRBV13 and TRBJ1-3 for the parts outside the CDR3, the full variable domain is AAGVIQSPRHLIKEKRETATLKCYPIPRHDTVYWYQQGPGQDPQFLISFYEKMQSDKGSIPDRFSAQQFSDYHSELNMSSLELGDSALYFCASSLWGPGNTIYFGEGSWLTVV.

This chain connects TRBV4-1 to TRBJ2-3; 7 nucleotides agree with TRBD2. The CDR3 has 15 amino acids. Trimming took 1 base from V and 1 from J; bases not matched to a gene: 2. The germline V gene encodes CDR1 MGHRA and CDR2 YSYEKL. The CDR3 loop is CASSQGDYRTDTQYF. The CDR3 nucleotides are TGCGCCAGCAGCCAAGGGGACTATCGCACAGATACGCAGTATTTT.

The V call is TRBV7-9, the J call TRBJ2-1; D is ambiguous. CDR1 and CDR2 (germline): SEHNR, FQNEAQ (reference sequence). The CDR3 is 15 amino acids. V was pared by 1 base and J by 6 bases, with 13 bases between. The CDR3 DNA follows: TGTGCCAGCAGCTTAGGGGCATCGCACAGCAATGAGCAGTTCTTC. It specifies CASSLGASHSNEQFF.

The rearrangement joins TRBV19 to TRBJ1-5, with D maybe TRBD1 (5 bases). Germline V gene data show CDR1 as LNHDA and CDR2 as SQIVND (reference sequence). The CDR3 contains 15 residues. V lost 3 bases and J 2 bases, leaving 11 bases between the germline ends. The CDR3 bases are TGTGCCAGTAGTATGCAAGGGGAGGGCAATCAGCCCCAGCATTTT. It is translated as CASSMQGEGNQPQHF.

For the CDR3, the DNA is TGTGCCAGCAGCTCTCGGACTAGCGGGAGTTCAGATACGCAGTATTTT. Its translation: CASSSRTSGSSDTQYF. The rearrangement joins TRBV7-3 to TRBJ2-3, with 13 bases matching TRBD2. The CDR3 runs to 16 residues. The junction had 5 bases not matched to a gene; V was cut back by 4 bases and J by 4 bases. Germline CDR1 is SGHTA and CDR2 is FQGTGA.

The chain employs TRBV13 and TRBJ1-2, with 9 bases fitting TRBD1. Germline V lookup: CDR1 PRHDT, CDR2 FYEKMQ (reference sequence). The junction had 2 bases not matched to a gene; V was cut back by 5 bases and J by 4 bases. The CDR3 totals 13 residues. The CDR3 sequence: CASSAGQGYGYTF. The CDR3 DNA sequence: TGTGCCAGCAGCGCGGGACAGGGCTATGGCTACACCTTC.

The chain employs TRBV7-2 and TRBJ2-3, with 11 bases aligning to TRBD2. The junction had 5 bases not matched to a gene; V was cut back by 1 base and J by 2 bases. This CDR3 comprises 17 residues. Germline lookup yields CDR1 SGHTA and CDR2 FQGNSA. In DNA form, the CDR3 reads TGTGCCAGCAGCTTAGAGCTAGCGGGGGGCCCCACAGATACGCAGTATTTT. This gives the protein CASSLELAGGPTDTQYF.

This clone was detected only a few times. The chain combines TRBV18 with TRBJ2-6; D is undetermined. Germline CDR1 and CDR2: KGHSH and LQKENI. V gave up 3 bases and J gave up 0 bases, with 6 bases separating them. CDR3 length: 15 residues. The CDR3 protein is CASSPKISGANVLTF. For the CDR3, the DNA is TGTGCCAGCTCACCTAAAATCTCTGGGGCCAACGTCCTGACTTTC.

V is TRBV9 and J is TRBJ1-2; D possibly corresponds to TRBD1 (6 bases). From germline, CDR1 is SGDLS and CDR2 YYNGEE. The CDR3 is 14 residues long. The ends were cut back, 2 bases at V and 2 bases at J, with 10 bases in the middle. In DNA form, the CDR3 reads TGTGCCAGCAGCGTCGCCCAGGGGAACTATGGCTACACCTTC. This translates into CASSVAQGNYGYTF. The full variable domain, rest sourced from reference TRBV9 and TRBJ1-2, is DSGVTQTPKHLITATGQRVTLRCSPRSGDLSVYWYQQSLDQGLQFLIQYYNGEERAKGNILERFSAQQFPDLHSELNLSSLELGDSALYFCASSVAQGNYGYTFGSGTRLTVV.

This sequence joins TRBV6-1 and TRBJ1-6, with a possible D match to TRBD1 (6 bases). Trimming removed 2 bases at V and 7 bases at J, with 12 bases between. Germline V gene data show CDR1 as MNHNS and CDR2 as SASEGT. This CDR3 is 15 amino acids long. This CDR3 is CASSELPGENSPLHF. CDR3 bases: TGTGCCAGCAGTGAACTCCCAGGGGAGAATTCACCCCTCCACTTT.

The J gene is TRBJ1-2, the V gene TRBV29-1; the D is unclear. Looked up from germline, CDR1 is SQVTM and CDR2 is ANQGSEA. The CDR3 has 11 amino acids. Trimming took 7 bases from V and 8 from J, leaving 14 bases between them. CDR3 DNA sequence: TGCAGCGCGCGGGCGGGTGAGGGCTACACCTTC. This translates into CSARAGEGYTF.

The V gene is TRBV28, the J gene TRBJ1-3, with D unclear. The germline CDR1 and CDR2 sequences are MDHEN and SYDVKM. The CDR3 is 15 residues long. Trimming took 5 bases from V and 0 from J, leaving 11 bases between them. The CDR3 bases are TGTGCCAGCAGTCCCCAGGACTACTCTGGAAACACCATATATTTT. It is translated as CASSPQDYSGNTIYF.

The chain is built from TRBV7-9 and TRBJ1-2; D may be TRBD1 (5 bases). CDR1 is SEHNR and CDR2 is FQNEAQ in the germline V gene (reference sequence). The CDR3 sequence is 14 residues long. Trimming removed 7 bases from V and 2 bases from J, with 14 bases in between. The CDR3 protein is CASNIGGENYGYTF. CDR3 coding DNA: TGTGCCAGCAACATTGGGGGGGAGAACTATGGCTACACCTTC.

The chain has TRBV7-9 and TRBJ2-2, with 10 bases that match TRBD1. V was clipped by 8 bases and J by 5 bases; unmatched bases: 5. Germline loops: CDR1 SEHNR, CDR2 FQNEAQ (reference sequence). The CDR3 contains 14 residues. The CDR3 coding sequence is TGTGCCAGCCCGGACAGGGGGATGACCGGGGAGCTGTTTTTT. The encoded protein is CASPDRGMTGELFF.

V and J are TRBV5-6 and TRBJ2-1, with 7 bases lining up with TRBD1. Trimming at V came to 5 bases and at J to 1 base, leaving 9 bases not matched to a gene. The CDR3 length is 16 residues. CDR1 is SGHDT and CDR2 is YYEEEE in the germline V gene. The CDR3 DNA follows: TGTGCCAGCAGAATGGCCGGGACAGTTTCCTACAATGAGCAGTTCTTC. Residues: CASRMAGTVSYNEQFF.

CDR3 bases: TGTGCCATCAGTGAGTCCTCCAGACCCCAGCATTTT. The encoded protein is CAISESSRPQHF. The V call is TRBV10-3, the J call TRBJ1-5; the D is unclear. CDR3 length: 12 amino acids. V was cut by 0 bases and J by 10 bases, with 7 bases left in between. Germline V gene lookup returns CDR1 ENHRY and CDR2 SYGVKD.

J is TRBJ2-3 and V is TRBV5-1, with a tentative D call TRBD2 (5 bases). V was pared by 3 bases and J by 3 bases, with 14 bases between. The CDR3 sequence is 15 residues long. Germline V gene sequence: CDR1 SGHRS, CDR2 YFSETQ. The CDR3 region is CASSYGGRRTDTQYF. DNA for the CDR3: TGCGCCAGCAGCTACGGTGGGAGAAGAACAGATACGCAGTATTTT.

This clone was seen just once. The chain has TRBV12-5 and TRBJ1-2; perhaps TRBD1 as D (5 bases). The CDR3 consists of 18 residues. Trimming removed 0 bases at V and 0 bases at J, with 17 bases between. The germline V gene has CDR1 LGHNT and CDR2 FRNRAP. CDR3 sequence reads: CASGLVQATHYANYGYTF. The CDR3 nucleotides read TGTGCTAGTGGTTTGGTACAGGCCACTCATTACGCTAACTATGGCTACACCTTC. The full variable domain, completed using reference TRBV12-5 and TRBJ1-2, is DARVTQTPRHKVTEMGQEVTMRCQPILGHNTVFWYRQTMMQGLELLAYFRNRAPLDDSGMPKDRFSAEMPDATLATLKIQPSEPRDSAVYFCASGLVQATHYANYGYTFGSGTRLTVV.

The chain links TRBV19 to TRBJ1-4, with D maybe TRBD1 (6 bases). Germline CDR1 is LNHDA and CDR2 is SQIVND (reference sequence). This CDR3 region has 15 residues. V was shortened by 3 bases and J by 0 bases, with 8 bases between the two germline ends. The CDR3 DNA is TGTGCCAGTAGTATCGGGACAACAACTAATGAAAAACTGTTTTTT. It encodes CASSIGTTTNEKLFF.